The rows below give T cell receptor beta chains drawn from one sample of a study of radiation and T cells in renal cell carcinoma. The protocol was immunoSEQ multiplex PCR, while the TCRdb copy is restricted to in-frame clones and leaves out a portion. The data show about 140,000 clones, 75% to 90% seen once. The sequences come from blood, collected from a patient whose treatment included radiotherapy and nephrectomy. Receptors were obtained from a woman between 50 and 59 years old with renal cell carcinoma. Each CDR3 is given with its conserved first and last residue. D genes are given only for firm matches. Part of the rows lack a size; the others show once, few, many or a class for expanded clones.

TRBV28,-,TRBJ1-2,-,CASRGANYGYTF,TGTGCCAGCAGAGGGGCAAACTATGGCTACACCTTC
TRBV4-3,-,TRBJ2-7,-,CASSRIGGVEQYF,TGCGCCAGCAGCCGAATCGGGGGTGTCGAGCAGTACTTC
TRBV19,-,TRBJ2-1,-,CASRRSRELDNEQFF,TGTGCCAGTAGAAGATCCCGGGAACTCGACAATGAGCAGTTCTTC
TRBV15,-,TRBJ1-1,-,CATSREDRQNTEAFF,TGTGCCACCAGCAGAGAGGATCGACAGAACACTGAAGCTTTCTTT
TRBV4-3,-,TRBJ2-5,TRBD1,CASSRIGTGHGETQYF,TGCGCCAGCAGCCGGATCGGGACAGGGCATGGCGAGACCCAGTACTTC
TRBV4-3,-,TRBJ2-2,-,CASSPQTLGAGELFF,TGCGCCAGCAGCCCCCAGACGCTAGGGGCCGGGGAGCTGTTTTTT
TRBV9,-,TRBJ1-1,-,CASSGRGDTEAFF,TGTGCCAGCAGCGGTCGGGGGGACACTGAAGCTTTCTTT
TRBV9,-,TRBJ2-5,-,CASSVEAVVETQYF,TGTGCCAGCAGCGTAGAGGCAGTAGTTGAGACCCAGTACTTC
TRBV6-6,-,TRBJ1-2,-,CASTLAGDYGYTF,TGTGCCAGCACCCTCGCCGGGGACTATGGCTACACCTTC
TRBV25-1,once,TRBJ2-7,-,CASSEGFIGDWEQYF,TGTGCCAGCAGTGAGGGGTTTATTGGTGATTGGGAGCAGTACTTC
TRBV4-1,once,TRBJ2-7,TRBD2,CASSQDGGRPTYEQYF,TGCGCCAGCAGCCAAGACGGCGGGAGGCCCACCTACGAGCAGTACTTC
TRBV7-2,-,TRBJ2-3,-,CASSFSTDTQYF,TGTGCCAGCAGCTTTAGCACAGATACGCAGTATTTT
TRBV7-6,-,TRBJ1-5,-,CASSLRGNQPQHF,TGTGCCAGCAGCCTCAGGGGAAATCAGCCCCAGCATTTT
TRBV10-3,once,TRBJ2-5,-,CAISESTGSETQYF,TGTGCCATCAGTGAGTCTACAGGGTCCGAGACCCAGTACTTC
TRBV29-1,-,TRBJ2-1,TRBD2,CSVERGRAVNEQFF,TGCAGCGTTGAACGCGGGAGGGCCGTCAATGAGCAGTTCTTC
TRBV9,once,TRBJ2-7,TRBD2,CASSVGGRDGSYEQYF,TGTGCCAGCAGCGTAGGTGGGAGGGACGGGTCCTACGAGCAGTACTTC
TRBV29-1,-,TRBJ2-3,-,CSVEWRGGTQYF,TGCAGCGTTGAATGGAGGGGTGGTACGCAGTATTTT
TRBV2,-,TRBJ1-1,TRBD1,CASNRGQEIIMNTEAFF,TGTGCCAGCAACCGGGGACAGGAGATAATCATGAACACTGAAGCTTTCTTT
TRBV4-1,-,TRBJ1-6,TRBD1,CASSQDSGTGGSSYNSPLHF,TGCGCCAGCAGCCAAGATTCCGGGACAGGGGGTTCCTCCTATAATTCACCCCTCCACTTT
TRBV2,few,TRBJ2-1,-,CASIVNLAYNEQFF,TGTGCCAGCATCGTTAATTTGGCCTACAATGAGCAGTTCTTC
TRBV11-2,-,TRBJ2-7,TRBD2,CASSLDLSSGEGEQYF,TGTGCCAGCAGCTTAGATCTGTCTAGCGGGGAGGGAGAGCAGTACTTC
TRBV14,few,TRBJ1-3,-,CASSQETQGDPYF,TGTGCCAGCAGCCAAGAGACCCAAGGAGATCCATATTTT
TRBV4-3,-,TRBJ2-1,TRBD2,CASSRTRGGYNEQFF,TGCGCCAGCAGCCGCACCCGGGGGGGATACAATGAGCAGTTCTTC
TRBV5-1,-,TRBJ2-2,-,CASSFLRNTGELFF,TGCGCCAGCAGCTTCTTGCGGAACACCGGGGAGCTGTTTTTT
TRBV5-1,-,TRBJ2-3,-,CASSLRADTQYF,TGCGCCAGCAGCTTGCGGGCAGATACGCAGTATTTT
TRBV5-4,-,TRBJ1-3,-,CASSRDISSGNTIYF,TGTGCCAGCAGCCGGGACATAAGCTCTGGAAACACCATATATTTT
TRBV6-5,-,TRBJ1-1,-,CASSYTNRAGEAFF,TGTGCCAGCAGTTACACCAACAGGGCGGGTGAAGCTTTCTTT
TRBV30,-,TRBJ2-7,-,CAWSPVYEQYF,TGTGCCTGGAGTCCCGTCTACGAGCAGTACTTC
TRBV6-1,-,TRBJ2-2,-,CASSDRLDTGELFF,TGTGCCAGCAGTGATAGACTTGACACCGGGGAGCTGTTTTTT
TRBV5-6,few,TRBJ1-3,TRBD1,CASSQRQGSTIYF,TGTGCCAGCAGCCAACGACAGGGAAGTACCATATATTTT
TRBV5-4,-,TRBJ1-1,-,CASSLKVTGRTEAFF,TGTGCCAGCAGCTTAAAGGTAACCGGGCGCACTGAAGCTTTCTTT
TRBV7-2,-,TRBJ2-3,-,CASRPPGAGTDTQYF,TGTGCCAGCAGACCTCCGGGGGCCGGCACAGATACGCAGTATTTT
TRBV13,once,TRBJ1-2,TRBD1,CASSPGQGSIYGYTF,TGTGCCAGCAGCCCCGGACAGGGGAGTATCTATGGCTACACCTTC
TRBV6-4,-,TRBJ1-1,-,CASSREQNTEAFF,TGTGCCAGCAGTAGGGAGCAGAACACTGAAGCTTTCTTT
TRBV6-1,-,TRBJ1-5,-,CASSGGGGLGNQPQHF,TGTGCCAGCAGTGGAGGGGGGGGATTAGGCAATCAGCCCCAGCATTTT
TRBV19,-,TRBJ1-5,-,CASTRDSNQPQHF,TGTGCCAGTACCCGGGACTCCAATCAGCCCCAGCATTTT
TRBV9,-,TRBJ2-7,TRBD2,CASSVLAGGTYEQYF,TGTGCCAGCAGCGTACTAGCGGGGGGTACCTACGAGCAGTACTTC
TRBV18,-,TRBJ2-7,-,CASSQQGPYEQYF,TGTGCCAGCTCACAACAGGGCCCCTACGAGCAGTACTTC
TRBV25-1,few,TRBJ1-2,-,CASSSPEMIYTF,TGTGCCAGCAGTTCCCCGGAGATGATCTACACCTTC
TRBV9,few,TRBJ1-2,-,CASSAGGIYGYTF,TGTGCCAGCAGCGCGGGGGGCATTTATGGCTACACCTTC
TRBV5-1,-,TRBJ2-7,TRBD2,CASSFTGLAETSEQYF,TGCGCCAGCAGCTTTACGGGACTAGCGGAGACCTCCGAGCAGTACTTC
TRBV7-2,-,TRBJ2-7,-,CASSFDGQSSYEQYF,TGTGCCAGCAGCTTCGATGGACAGTCTTCCTACGAGCAGTACTTC
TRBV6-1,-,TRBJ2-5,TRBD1,CASSKSGQQETQYF,TGTGCCAGCAGCAAGTCGGGACAGCAAGAGACCCAGTACTTC
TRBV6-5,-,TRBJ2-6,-,CASNPALGANVLTF,TGTGCCAGCAACCCAGCGTTGGGGGCCAACGTCCTGACTTTC
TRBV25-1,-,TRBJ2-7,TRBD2,CASSGTSSGRIYEQYF,TGTGCCAGCAGTGGCACCTCTAGCGGGAGAATCTACGAGCAGTACTTC
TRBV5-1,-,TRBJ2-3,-,CASSLQRATTDTQYF,TGCGCCAGCAGCTTGCAGCGGGCTACCACAGATACGCAGTATTTT
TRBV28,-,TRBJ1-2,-,CASTLGRTGGGYTF,TGTGCCAGCACCCTTGGGAGGACCGGGGGCGGCTACACCTTC
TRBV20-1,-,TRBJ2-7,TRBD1,CSARGTEYLYF,TGCAGTGCTAGGGGGACAGAATATCTGTACTTC
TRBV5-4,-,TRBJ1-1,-,CASSLAGSGSTEAFF,TGTGCCAGCAGCTTGGCGGGGAGCGGGTCCACTGAAGCTTTCTTT
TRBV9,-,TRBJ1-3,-,CASSVTPGTPGNTIYF,TGTGCCAGCAGCGTAACGCCTGGGACACCTGGAAACACCATATATTTT
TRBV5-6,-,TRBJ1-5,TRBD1,CASSAGTGGNQPQHF,TGTGCCAGCAGCGCAGGGACAGGGGGCAATCAGCCCCAGCATTTT
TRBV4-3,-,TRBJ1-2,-,CASSQGVQGGANYGYTF,TGCGCCAGCAGCCAAGGGGTACAGGGTGGAGCTAACTATGGCTACACCTTC
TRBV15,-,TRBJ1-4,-,CATSRGGMDEKLFF,TGTGCCACCAGCAGAGGGGGTATGGACGAAAAACTGTTTTTT
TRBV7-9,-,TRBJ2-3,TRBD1,CAIPTGSTDTQYF,TGTGCCATCCCGACAGGGAGCACAGATACGCAGTATTTT
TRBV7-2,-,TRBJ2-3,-,CASSLVSGDTQYF,TGTGCCAGCAGCCTGGTTTCAGGGGATACGCAGTATTTT
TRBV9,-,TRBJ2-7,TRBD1,CASSGGTGPYEQYF,TGTGCCAGCAGCGGTGGGACAGGGCCATACGAGCAGTACTTC
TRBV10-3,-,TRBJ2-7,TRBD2,CATHRGSGGSQYF,TGTGCCACCCATCGGGGTAGCGGGGGGTCACAGTACTTC
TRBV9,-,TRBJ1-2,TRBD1,CASSVGTGGVNGYTF,TGTGCCAGCAGCGTAGGGACAGGGGGTGTTAATGGCTACACCTTC
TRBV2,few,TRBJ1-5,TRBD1,CASSERQGKDQPQHF,TGTGCCAGCAGTGAACGACAGGGAAAGGATCAGCCCCAGCATTTT